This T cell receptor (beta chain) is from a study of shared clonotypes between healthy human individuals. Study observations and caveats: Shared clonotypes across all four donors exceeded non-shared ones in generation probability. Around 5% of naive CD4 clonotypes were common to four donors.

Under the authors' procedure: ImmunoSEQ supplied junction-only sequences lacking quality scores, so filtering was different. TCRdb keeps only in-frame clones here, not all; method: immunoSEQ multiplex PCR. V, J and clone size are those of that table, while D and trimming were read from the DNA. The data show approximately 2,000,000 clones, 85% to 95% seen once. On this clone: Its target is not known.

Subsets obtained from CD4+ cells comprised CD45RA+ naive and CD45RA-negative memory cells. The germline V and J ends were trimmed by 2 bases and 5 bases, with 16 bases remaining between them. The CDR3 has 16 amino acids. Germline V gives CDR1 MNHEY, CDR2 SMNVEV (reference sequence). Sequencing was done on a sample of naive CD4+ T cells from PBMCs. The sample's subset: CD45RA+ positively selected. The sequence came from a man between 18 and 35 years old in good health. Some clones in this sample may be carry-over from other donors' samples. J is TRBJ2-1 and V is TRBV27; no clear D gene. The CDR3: CASSLRSTALHNEQFF. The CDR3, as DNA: TGTGCCAGCAGTTTAAGATCAACTGCCCTCCACAATGAGCAGTTCTTC.